The 10 T cell receptor beta chains in this list originate from one sample, sequenced in a study of T cells after yellow fever vaccination. MiXCR was run by TCRdb on the 5' RACE reads, yielding one entry per CDR3 protein. The repertoire includes around 340,000 distinct CDR3 sequences, 8.7% of them detected once, and roughly 18% sits in the top ten. Specimen: PBMCs, collected on the day of the first yellow fever vaccination. All receptors derive from a man aged 18 to 30 who received the YFV17D yellow fever vaccine.

This clonotype was counted only a few times. The rearrangement uses TRBV3-1 and TRBJ2-5, with D perhaps TRBD2 (5 bases). Trimming took 6 bases from V and 2 from J, leaving 10 bases between them. The CDR3 sequence is 13 residues long. Germline values: CDR1 LGHDT, CDR2 YNNKEL (reference sequence). The DNA for the CDR3 is TGTGCCAGCAGGCGAGAGGGACAAGAGACCCAGTACTTC. Translation: CASRREGQETQYF.

This clonotype was seen at least ten times. The chain employs TRBV12-3 or TRBV12-4 and TRBJ2-2, with 14 bases that match TRBD2. V dropped 5 bases and J dropped 3; count of bases not matched to a gene: 5. This CDR3 region has 17 residues. CDR3 DNA sequence: TGTGCCAGCAGTCCACGGACTAGCGGGGGGTACACCGGGGAGCTGTTTTTT. Translation gives CASSPRTSGGYTGELFF.

The chain couples TRBV10-3 to TRBJ2-3; possibly TRBD1 for D (6 bases). The CDR3 runs 14 residues. In germline, CDR1 is ENHRY, CDR2 SYGVKD. The V end lost 6 bases, the J end lost 2 bases, and 12 bases lay between the germline ends. CDR3: CAISRDTDTDTQYF. In nucleotides, the CDR3 is TGTGCCATCAGCCGGGACACGGACACAGATACGCAGTATTTT.

The V and J genes are TRBV5-1 and TRBJ1-2; possibly TRBD1 for D (5 bases). Germline CDR1 SGHRS, CDR2 YFSETQ. This CDR3 contains 11 residues. The germline V and J ends were trimmed by 0 bases and 13 bases, with 10 bases remaining between them. The CDR3 region has the DNA TGCGCCAGCAGCTTGGAAGGGGTATGCACCTTC. This sequence encodes CASSLEGVCTF.

This clonotype has a handful of counts. The chain joins TRBV10-3 to TRBJ2-2, with 7 nucleotides matching TRBD2. With 6 bases clipped from V and 3 bases from J, the junction kept 13 bases outside the gene matches. The CDR3 extends over 17 amino acids. In germline, CDR1 is ENHRY, CDR2 SYGVKD. This chain's CDR3 is CAIRGTTQELYTGELFF. The CDR3 coding sequence is TGTGCCATCAGAGGGACTACGCAGGAATTGTACACCGGGGAGCTGTTTTTT.

The chain employs TRBV28 and TRBJ2-1; 9 bases are shared with TRBD2. The CDR3 covers 16 residues. Germline CDR1 and CDR2: MDHEN and SYDVKM. The junction had 3 bases not matched to a gene; V was cut back by 0 bases and J by 3 bases. The CDR3 loop reads CASSLWAGGLYNEQFF. The CDR3 nucleotides are TGTGCCAGCAGTTTATGGGCGGGGGGGCTCTACAATGAGCAGTTCTTC.

This clonotype was observed at least ten times. The chain joins TRBV10-3 to TRBJ1-1; D ambiguous. Between the trimmed V and J ends, which lost 4 bases and 0 bases, there was a span of 3 bases. CDR1 is ENHRY, CDR2 SYGVKD, per germline. The CDR3 loop spans 12 amino acids. In DNA, the CDR3 is TGTGCCATCAGTGGGGTGAACACTGAAGCTTTCTTT. This codes for CAISGVNTEAFF.

This clonotype was detected many times. The chain carries TRBV5-1 and TRBJ1-5; TRBD1 agrees at 9 bases. There are 14 residues in the CDR3. The trim removed 4 bases at V and 8 bases at J, leaving 7 bases unmatched. CDR1 and CDR2 from the germline V gene are SGHRS and YFSETQ. Here the CDR3 DNA reads TGCGCCAGCAGCGTACTGGGACAGGGCGAGCCCCAGCATTTT. Encoded protein: CASSVLGQGEPQHF.

In the case of this clonotype: One base away lies a much larger clone, so this may be a sequencing read error. This chain uses TRBV5-1 with TRBJ1-3; possible D gene TRBD1, 5 bases. The CDR3 runs to 16 residues. Germline loops: CDR1 SGHRS, CDR2 YFSETQ. With 3 bases removed from V and 1 base from J, the gap between germline ends came to 14 bases. The CDR3 spells CASSSPRDGSGNTIYF. The CDR3 nucleotides read TGCGCCAGCAGCTCGCCCAGGGATGGGTCTGGAAACACCATATATTTT.

J is TRBJ2-5 and V is TRBV5-1; 11 bases fit TRBD2. V gave up 3 bases and J gave up 4 bases; unmatched junction bases: 8. This CDR3 comprises 16 residues. Germline CDR1 reads SGHRS; CDR2 reads YFSETQ. CDR3 coding DNA: TGCGCCAGCAGCTCAACGGGACTAGCGGTTTTAGAGACCCAGTACTTC. Its translation is CASSSTGLAVLETQYF.